A single sample is the source of the 16 T cell receptor beta chains below, sequenced in a study of chemoradiotherapy in HPV16-positive cancers. The data were produced by immunoSEQ multiplex PCR, yet TCRdb's version contains in-frame clones alone and is incomplete. The sample lists about 9,200 clones; around 80% were seen once. This sample comprised tumor tissue, obtained from a patient who underwent chemoradiotherapy. Receptors were obtained from a human donor with HPV-associated anogenital cancer.

J is TRBJ2-1 and V is TRBV6-5; TRBD2 agrees at 8 bases. The CDR3 consists of 15 residues. Per germline, CDR1 MNHEY and CDR2 SVGAGI. V lost 2 bases to trimming and J lost 0 bases; unmatched junction nucleotides: 0. For the CDR3, the DNA is TGTGCCAGCAGTTACAGCGGGAGCTCCTACAATGAGCAGTTCTTC. This codes for CASSYSGSSYNEQFF.

This clone was picked up a small number of times. The chain combines TRBV19 with TRBJ2-3; 10 bases fit TRBD1. V lost 2 bases to trimming and J lost 4 bases; unmatched junction nucleotides: 3. In germline, CDR1 is LNHDA, CDR2 SQIVND (reference sequence). CDR3 length equals 15 residues. This chain's CDR3 is CASSIMTGGADTQYF. The CDR3 nucleotides read TGTGCCAGTAGTATAATGACAGGGGGCGCAGATACGCAGTATTTT.

The genes are TRBV7-3 and TRBJ1-1; no clear D gene. Trimming left V 5 bases short and J 5 bases short, with 12 bases between. The CDR3 has 13 amino acids. The germline CDR1 and CDR2 sequences are SGHTA and FQGTGA. The CDR3 region has the DNA TGTGCCAGCAGCCCTCAAGGAGGGACTGAAGCTTTCTTT. It translates to CASSPQGGTEAFF.

The chain carries TRBV6-1 and TRBJ2-7; TRBD1 matches at 10 bases. The V gene's germline CDR1 is MNHNS and CDR2 SASEGT. This CDR3 is built from 15 residues. The V segment lost 6 bases and the J segment 6 bases; nucleotides outside the gene matches: 11. The CDR3 bases are TGTGCCAGCAGCCCATCAGGGACAGGGGACGTCGAGCAGTACGTC. It codes for CASSPSGTGDVEQYV.

The rearrangement joins TRBV6-5 to TRBJ1-6, with TRBD1 matching 10 bases. This CDR3 is 15 amino acids long. Germline CDR1 is MNHEY and CDR2 is SVGAGI. Trimming at V came to 7 bases and at J to 10 bases, leaving 10 bases not matched to a gene. The CDR3: CASTPGETGGSPLHF. Written as DNA, the CDR3 is TGTGCCAGCACCCCTGGAGAGACAGGGGGCTCACCCCTCCACTTT.

The V call is TRBV28, the J call TRBJ1-2; unclear D gene. The CDR3 has 15 amino acids. Per the germline V gene, CDR1 is MDHEN and CDR2 is SYDVKM. V was pared by 2 bases and J by 0 bases, with 10 bases between. The CDR3 DNA is TGTGCCAGCAGTTTAGGTTCACTAGCTAACTATGGCTACACCTTC. Its protein product is CASSLGSLANYGYTF.

This clone came up a few times. The CDR3 DNA reads as TGTGCCAGCAGTCTAGCGGAGGAAGATGAGCAGTTCTTC. Its translation is CASSLAEEDEQFF. V usage is TRBV6-6 and J usage is TRBJ2-1; 7 bases map to TRBD2. CDR3 length: 13 residues. Germline V lookup: CDR1 MNHNY, CDR2 SVGAGI (reference sequence). V shed 5 bases, J shed 8 bases, and the junction held 6 bases outside the gene matches.

This chain joins TRBV7-2 and TRBJ2-3; 7 positions match TRBD2. In germline, CDR1 is SGHTA, CDR2 FQGNSA. The ends lost 5 bases at V and 6 bases at J; junction bases unmatched: 11. CDR3 size: 15 residues. Here the CDR3 reads CASSPTSAIQDTQYF. In DNA, the CDR3 is TGTGCCAGCAGCCCTACTAGCGCAATTCAGGATACGCAGTATTTT.

The CDR3 sequence: CASSLAGQVTDTQYF. In DNA, the CDR3 is TGTGCCAGCAGTTTAGCGGGACAGGTCACAGATACGCAGTATTTT. The V call is TRBV28, the J call TRBJ2-3; 8 bases are shared with TRBD1. The V gene end was trimmed by 2 bases and the J gene end by 2 bases; junction bases not matched to a gene: 3. Germline V gene sequence: CDR1 MDHEN, CDR2 SYDVKM. The CDR3 totals 15 residues.

The table lists this clone with a few counts. Written as DNA, the CDR3 is TGTGCCACCAGCGGGGATAGGTGGAGTCAGCCCCAGCATTTT. It is translated as CATSGDRWSQPQHF. The genes are TRBV15 and TRBJ1-5; D not resolved. CDR3 length equals 14 residues. V was cut by 5 bases and J by 6 bases, with 14 bases left in between. Germline CDR1 and CDR2: LNHNV and YYDKDF (reference sequence).

The V and J genes are TRBV2 and TRBJ1-5; D perhaps matches TRBD1 (6 bases). Germline values: CDR1 SNHLY, CDR2 FYNNEI. The CDR3 is made up of 16 amino acids. Trimming shortened V by 2 bases and J by 11 bases, and 22 bases separated the two germline ends. CDR3 bases: TGTGCCAGCAGTGAAACGGCGCAGGGGCTCGGTCTTGCCCAGCATTTT. Residues: CASSETAQGLGLAQHF.

This chain links TRBV5-4 with TRBJ1-2, with 7 bases aligning to TRBD1. The trim removed 4 bases at V and 8 bases at J, leaving 20 bases unmatched. The CDR3 sequence is 17 residues long. Germline V gene sequence: CDR1 SGHNT, CDR2 YYREEE (reference sequence). The CDR3, as DNA: TGTGCCAGCAGCCGGGACAGCGGTGGATCGGGCACGGGAGGCTACACCTTC. Translating gives CASSRDSGGSGTGGYTF. The full variable domain, its missing parts supplied by reference TRBV5-4 and TRBJ1-2, is ETGVTQSPTHLIKTRGQQVTLRCSSQSGHNTVSWYQQALGQGPQFIFQYYREEENGRGNFPPRFSGLQFPNYSSELNVNALELDDSALYLCASSRDSGGSGTGGYTFGSGTRLTVV.

V is TRBV7-9 and J is TRBJ2-7; 9 nucleotides agree with TRBD2. Germline trimming cut 6 bases from V and 4 bases from J; bases unmatched to any gene: 13. CDR1 and CDR2 from the germline V gene are SEHNR and FQNEAQ (reference sequence). The CDR3 extends over 16 amino acids. Here the CDR3 DNA reads TGTGCCAGCAGTCCCATTAGCGGGAGCGCTAAATACGAGCAGTACTTC. This encodes CASSPISGSAKYEQYF.

The V and J genes are TRBV7-2 and TRBJ2-2; TRBD2 aligns across 8 bases. The CDR3 totals 15 residues. CDR1 SGHTA and CDR2 FQGNSA come from the germline V gene. Unmatched junction bases numbered 8, after V lost 5 bases and J lost 6 bases. CDR3 protein: CASSETSARAGELFF. DNA of the CDR3: TGTGCCAGCAGCGAGACTAGCGCGAGGGCCGGGGAGCTGTTTTTT.

The chain joins TRBV5-1 to TRBJ2-5; weak D call: TRBD2 (6 bases). The CDR3 contains 13 residues. CDR1 and CDR2 (germline): SGHRS, YFSETQ. The V and J ends lost 0 bases and 4 bases respectively, with 7 bases between them. DNA of the CDR3: TGCGCCAGCAGCTTGGGGGGAGGAGAGACCCAGTACTTC. Protein product: CASSLGGGETQYF. The full variable domain, completed using reference TRBV5-1 and TRBJ2-5, is KAGVTQTPRYLIKTRGQQVTLSCSPISGHRSVSWYQQTPGQGLQFLFEYFSETQRNKGNFPGRFSGRQFSNSRSEMNVSTLELGDSALYLCASSLGGGETQYFGPGTRLLVL.

This clone occurred a few times. V usage is TRBV29-1 and J usage is TRBJ2-1; maybe TRBD1 (5 bases). The CDR3 runs 13 residues. From germline, CDR1 is SQVTM and CDR2 ANQGSEA. V was clipped by 1 base and J by 10 bases, with 14 bases between them. For the CDR3, the DNA is TGCAGCGTTGAAGCCCGACAGCAAGGGGAGCAGTTCTTC. Translating it yields CSVEARQQGEQFF.